The source of this T cell receptor beta chain is a study of PD-1 blockade in classical Hodgkin lymphoma. Time point noted: cycle 4 day 1 (C4D1), after around six weeks of nivolumab. Each patient's relapse followed autologous stem cell transplantation, and brentuximab vedotin exposure varied. Details on this clone: Its antigen is unknown.

CDR1 and CDR2 from the germline V gene are SGHVS and FNYEAQ. This CDR3 is 14 amino acids long. With 4 bases removed from V and 5 bases from J, the gap between germline ends came to 12 bases. Profiled with immunoSEQ multiplex PCR; TCRdb holds only in-frame clones, not every one. The sample lists over 15,000 clones, approximately 80% seen once, with 22% in the top ten. Findings and limits, study-wide: Newly diagnosed patients were reported to start with lower TCR diversity than healthy donors.

This sample comprised peripheral blood mononuclear cells (PBMCs), obtained before the fourth cycle of nivolumab. The source is a human donor with classical Hodgkin lymphoma. This chain links TRBV7-6 with TRBJ1-5; no definite D call. CDR3 amino acids: CASSSPKLYQPQHF. CDR3 bases: TGTGCCAGCAGCTCCCCCAAACTCTATCAGCCCCAGCATTTT.